This T cell receptor (beta chain) was sequenced for a study of post-analysis software for immune sequencing data. Sequencing libraries made from TCR beta cDNA carried unique molecular identifiers. TCRdb redid the calling of the PCR reads with MiXCR, one entry per CDR3 protein. The sample has 170,000 or so distinct CDR3 sequences, 25% to 35% seen once. This CDR3 has 15 residues. V was trimmed by 0 bases and J by 4 bases, leaving 12 bases between them. CDR1 is SGHTA and CDR2 is FQGTGA in the germline V gene. On this clonotype itself: The antigen remains undetermined.

Study-level results: Comparison of patients with controls showed five TRBV segments more frequent in patients, TRBV5-6, TRBV5-1 and TRBV20-1 among them. Multiple sclerosis was associated with a significant reduction in normalized Chao1 diversity relative to controls.

This TCR came from a girl aged 10-17 years with multiple sclerosis. The sequenced sample consisted of blood. The rearrangement links TRBV7-3 to TRBJ1-2; tentatively, D is TRBD1 (5 bases). The CDR3 nucleotides are TGTGCCAGCAGCTTAACCCACCTCGGGGGCTATGGCTACACCTTC. Translation gives CASSLTHLGGYGYTF.